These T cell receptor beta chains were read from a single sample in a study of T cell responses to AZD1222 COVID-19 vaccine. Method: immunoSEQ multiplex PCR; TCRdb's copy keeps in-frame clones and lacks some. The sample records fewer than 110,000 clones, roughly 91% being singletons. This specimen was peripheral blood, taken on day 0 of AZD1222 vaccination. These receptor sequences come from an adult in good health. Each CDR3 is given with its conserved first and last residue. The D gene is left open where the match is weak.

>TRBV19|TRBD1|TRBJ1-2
CASSKMTGASSFSGYTF
TGTGCCAGTAGTAAGATGACAGGGGCCTCCTCCTTCAGTGGCTACACCTTC
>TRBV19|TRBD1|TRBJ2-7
CASSKNPGQGGSEQYF
TGTGCCAGTAGCAAAAATCCGGGACAGGGGGGTAGCGAGCAGTACTTC
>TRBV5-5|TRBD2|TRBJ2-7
CASSLDPGGYEQYF
TGTGCCAGCAGCTTGGACCCGGGGGGCTACGAGCAGTACTTC
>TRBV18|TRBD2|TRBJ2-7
CASSLIIAGEQYF
TGTGCCAGCTCACTGATAATAGCGGGGGAGCAGTACTTC
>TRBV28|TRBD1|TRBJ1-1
CASSPEGTVLSNTEAFF
TGTGCCAGCAGTCCCGAGGGGACAGTCCTTTCGAACACTGAAGCTTTCTTT
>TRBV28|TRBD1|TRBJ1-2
CASSDHRGVYGYTF
TGTGCCAGCAGTGACCACAGGGGGGTCTATGGCTACACCTTC
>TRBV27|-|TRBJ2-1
CASSRLAYLNEQFF
TGTGCCAGCAGCCGATTAGCTTACCTCAATGAGCAGTTCTTC
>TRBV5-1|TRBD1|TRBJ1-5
CASSIRVPGQGDRHNQPQHF
TGCGCCAGCAGCATCCGTGTCCCCGGACAGGGGGACAGGCACAATCAGCCCCAGCATTTT
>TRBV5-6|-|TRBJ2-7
CASSFGRLNYEQYF
TGTGCCAGCAGCTTTGGAAGGCTAAACTACGAGCAGTACTTC
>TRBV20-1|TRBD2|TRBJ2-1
CSARRAGDMFF
TGCAGTGCTAGAAGAGCGGGAGATATGTTCTTC
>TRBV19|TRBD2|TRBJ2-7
CASRPQAGGYEQYF
TGTGCCAGTAGGCCCCAGGCGGGAGGGTACGAGCAGTACTTC
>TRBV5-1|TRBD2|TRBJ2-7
CASSPRTSGSGDAEQYF
TGCGCCAGCAGCCCTCGGACTAGCGGATCCGGAGACGCCGAGCAGTACTTC
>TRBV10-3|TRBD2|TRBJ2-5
CAMGAREWETQYF
TGTGCCATGGGCGCGCGGGAGTGGGAGACCCAGTACTTC
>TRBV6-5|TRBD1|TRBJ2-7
CASMEGTGGYEQYF
TGTGCCAGCATGGAAGGGACAGGGGGCTACGAGCAGTACTTC